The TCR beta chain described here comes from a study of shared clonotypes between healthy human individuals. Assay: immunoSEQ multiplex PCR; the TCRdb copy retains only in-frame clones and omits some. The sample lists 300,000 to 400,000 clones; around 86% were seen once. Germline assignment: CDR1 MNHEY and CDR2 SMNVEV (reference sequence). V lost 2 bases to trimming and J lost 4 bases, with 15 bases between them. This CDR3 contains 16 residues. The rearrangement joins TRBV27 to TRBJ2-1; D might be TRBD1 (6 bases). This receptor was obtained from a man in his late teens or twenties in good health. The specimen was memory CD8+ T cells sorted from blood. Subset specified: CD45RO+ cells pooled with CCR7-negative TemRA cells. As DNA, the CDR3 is TGTGCCAGCAGTTTAATACAGGGTCCCCTTTACAATGAGCAGTTCTTC. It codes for CASSLIQGPLYNEQFF.